This TCR beta chain was sequenced for a study of shared clonotypes between healthy human individuals. Background on the study: Researchers assigned three CD4 naive, three CD4 memory, two CD8 naive and one CD8 memory plate to each donor.

Method: immunoSEQ multiplex PCR; TCRdb's copy keeps in-frame clones and lacks some. The table shows 2 million to 3 million clones, with over 85% occurring only once. With 4 bases removed from V and 2 bases from J, the gap between germline ends came to 21 bases. Germline assignment: CDR1 SGHRS and CDR2 YFSETQ. The CDR3 consists of 17 residues. Specimen: naive CD4+ T cells from PBMCs. The subset denotes: CD45RA+ positively selected. This clonotype was sampled from a man in his late teens or twenties in good health. Some clones in this sample may be carry-over from other donors' samples. The rearrangement joins TRBV5-1 to TRBJ2-5; D may be TRBD1 (6 bases). The CDR3 protein is CASSPPQQGTRQETQYF. The CDR3 region has the DNA TGCGCCAGCAGCCCCCCTCAGCAGGGGACAAGACAAGAGACCCAGTACTTC.